This entry describes one TCR beta chain. The table came from immunoSEQ multiplex PCR; TCRdb's copy has only in-frame clones and leaves some out. The repertoire holds around 70,000 clones, with roughly 92% as singletons. The data belong to a study of Tregs in tolerant kidney transplant recipients. Germline V lookup: CDR1 SEHNR, CDR2 FQNEAQ (reference sequence). The V gene end was trimmed by 5 bases and the J gene end by 1 base; junction bases not matched to a gene: 4. This CDR3 spans 14 amino acids. The J gene is TRBJ2-5, the V gene TRBV7-9; 7 bases are a match to TRBD2. This specimen consisted of CD8+ T cells from blood, obtained before the transplant. The receptor was derived from a human donor who received a combined kidney and bone marrow transplant. CDR3 in DNA: TGTGCCAGCAGCCTGACTAGCTTCCAAGAGACCCAGTACTTC. Its protein is CASSLTSFQETQYF.